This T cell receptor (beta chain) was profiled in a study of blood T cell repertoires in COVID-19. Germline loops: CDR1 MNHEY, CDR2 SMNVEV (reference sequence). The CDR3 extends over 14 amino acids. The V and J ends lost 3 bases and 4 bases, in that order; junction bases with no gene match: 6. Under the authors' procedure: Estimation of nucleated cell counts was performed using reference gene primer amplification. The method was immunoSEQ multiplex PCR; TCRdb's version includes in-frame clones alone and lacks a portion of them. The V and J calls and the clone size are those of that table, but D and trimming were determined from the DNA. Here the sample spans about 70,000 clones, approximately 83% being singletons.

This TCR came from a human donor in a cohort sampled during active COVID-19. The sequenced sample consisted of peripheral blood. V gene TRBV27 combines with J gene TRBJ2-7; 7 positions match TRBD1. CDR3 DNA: TGTGCCAGCAGTTTTGGTCAGGGGGTTTACGAGCAGTACTTC. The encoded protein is CASSFGQGVYEQYF.